A selection of T cell receptor beta chains follows, all from one sample in a study of cytomegalovirus exposure and HLA in healthy donors. Generated by immunoSEQ multiplex PCR, the TCRdb table keeps only in-frame clones and is missing some. This sample carries 120,000 to 150,000 clones, around three quarters of them seen once, and the ten largest clones take less than 7.5%. Sequenced sample: PBMCs. The receptors come from a woman aged 40 to 55 in good health and CMV-seropositive. The CDR3 runs from the conserved cysteine through the conserved F or W. The order of the fields is J gene, V gene, CDR3 protein.

TRBJ1-5,TRBV27,CASSFGTGNNQPQHF
TRBJ2-5,TRBV5-6,CASSRTGGGETQYF
TRBJ2-7,TRBV19,CASRRNGVVYEQYF
TRBJ2-7,TRBV11-3,CASSFSGPGYEQYF
TRBJ1-3,TRBV7-2,CASSFNSGNTIYF
TRBJ2-3,TRBV7-9,CASSLGGSAGLTDTQYF
TRBJ2-3,TRBV9,CASSKTSGSTDTQYF
TRBJ2-5,TRBV9,CASSPLLSLPQETQYF
TRBJ1-5,TRBV6-5,CASSPGSVQPQHF
TRBJ2-7,TRBV27,CASRIRTGETYEQYF
TRBJ1-5,TRBV2,CATGDSNQPQHF
TRBJ2-1,TRBV27,CASSWTGTGGFNEQFF
TRBJ2-7,TRBV2,CASTPAVRPYEQYF
TRBJ2-7,TRBV18,CASSARGLNEQYF
TRBJ2-2,TRBV6-5,CASTRDRITGELFF
TRBJ1-1,TRBV5-1,CASSFDGGNTEAFF
TRBJ2-7,TRBV19,CASSIAGTSGRNEQYF
TRBJ2-1,TRBV6-1,CASSEAGLPPYNEQFF
TRBJ2-1,TRBV5-4,CASSPGTSGYNEQFF
TRBJ2-3,TRBV7-9,CASSSGLAGPTDTQYF
TRBJ2-7,TRBV7-9,CASSFQASVGEQYF
TRBJ1-4,TRBV27,CASSSQGALGFPNEKLFF
TRBJ2-1,TRBV6-5,CASSYISGGYNEQFF
TRBJ1-2,TRBV7-3,CASSLTGGYGYTF
TRBJ2-1,TRBV6-1,CASTGGRAVF
TRBJ1-1,TRBV6-5,CASATQGLEAFF
TRBJ2-2,TRBV5-1,CASGGTSGSNTGELFF
TRBJ1-1,TRBV19,CASSDRGRRTEAFF
TRBJ2-5,TRBV15,CATSRVPGGETQYF
TRBJ2-1,TRBV7-8,CASSLRPGRAESYNEQFF
TRBJ2-2,TRBV7-9,CASRRQGSSGELFF
TRBJ2-5,TRBV7-6,CASSLIAGGGETQYF
TRBJ2-5,TRBV29-1,CSVVETGSETQYF
TRBJ2-1,TRBV19,CASSIEGTTYNEQFF
TRBJ2-6,TRBV9,CASSPGRGLAGAGANVLTF
TRBJ1-2,TRBV5-1,CASSNPSGNGYTF
TRBJ1-1,TRBV25-1,CASGQGFFWGNTEAFF
TRBJ2-3,TRBV7-3,CASSLGLGTDTQYF
TRBJ2-7,TRBV28,CASSFLSGSYEQYF
TRBJ1-1,TRBV18,CASSPQGQGSTEAFF
TRBJ1-5,TRBV2,CASNRDSNQPQHF
TRBJ2-3,TRBV4-2,CASSPASGRADTQYF
TRBJ1-4,TRBV5-1,CASSSQGETNEKLFF
TRBJ2-1,TRBV6-5,CASSPGQGASEQFF
TRBJ1-2,TRBV19,CASSIAPPRGIGGYTF
TRBJ1-1,TRBV7-9,CASSGGTTWGTEAFF
TRBJ2-5,TRBV10-2,CASPGVRETQYF
TRBJ2-1,TRBV5-6,CASSFRTSGSLYEQFF
TRBJ1-2,TRBV5-8,CASSHGTGPSTGGYTF